The 23 T cell receptor beta chains below come from one sample, sequenced in a study of regulatory T cells in long-lasting Graves disease (dated by TCRdb to the early 2020s). The meaning of the sample's time point label: newly diagnosed GD, antithyroid drugs for less than 3 months. For both TCR sequencing and RNA sequencing, RNA was extracted from PBMCs in TRIzol. Receptor amplification or capture employed multiplex PCR. Sequencing relied on an Illumina HiSeq 4000. TCR beta libraries were built with iRepertoire HTBI primers and Arm-PCR amplification of CDR3 regions. Using fastp at Q25 and MiXCR, TCRdb reprocessed the public reads and kept productive beta chains. For every CDR3 protein sequence, its rows merge into one entry that carries the most common genes and DNA. Counted in this sample were 250,000 or so distinct CDR3 sequences; 15% to 20% of them appeared once. The biggest ten clones account for approximately 15% of the sample.

These data also formed part of another study, on T cells in Graves' hyperthyroidism and ophthalmopathy.

The specimen comprised peripheral blood mononuclear cells (PBMCs), sampled at new diagnosis, from a patient treated with antithyroid drugs. The receptors were gathered from a woman aged 25 to 45 with Graves disease. Donor details come from another sample of the same person, matched by shared clones.

This clonotype was counted many times. J is TRBJ1-5 and V is TRBV12-3 or TRBV12-4, with 9 nucleotides matching TRBD1. The J segment lost 2 bases and the V segment lost 7 bases, leaving 3 bases of the junction unmatched. The CDR3 covers 14 residues. The CDR3 sequence: CASTWTGGNQPQHF. In DNA, the CDR3 is TGTGCCAGCACCTGGACAGGGGGCAATCAGCCCCAGCATTTT.

This clonotype was recorded at least ten times. The J gene is TRBJ2-1, the V gene TRBV4-1, with 12 bases fitting TRBD1. The CDR3 spans 17 residues. V shed 3 bases, J shed 7 bases, and the junction held 10 bases outside the gene matches. CDR1 is MGHRA, CDR2 YSYEKL, per germline. The CDR3 sequence: CASSQGTGGQGANEQFF. The CDR3, as DNA: TGCGCCAGCAGCCAGGGGACAGGGGGACAGGGGGCAAATGAGCAGTTCTTC.

This clonotype was found many times. The chain links TRBV7-2 to TRBJ2-7; 10 bases match TRBD2. CDR1 is SGHTA, CDR2 FQGNSA, per germline. The CDR3 has 18 amino acids. V was pared by 3 bases and J by 5 bases, with 16 bases of the junction left unmatched. The CDR3 here is CASSFPRKAERGGNEQYF. As DNA, the CDR3 is TGTGCCAGCAGCTTCCCCCGAAAAGCAGAGCGGGGGGGCAACGAGCAGTACTTC.

This clonotype was seen repeatedly, ten times or more. This chain joins TRBV20-1 and TRBJ2-1, with 7 bases identical to TRBD1. The germline CDR1 and CDR2 sequences are DFQATT and SNEGSKA (reference sequence). The CDR3 loop spans 15 amino acids. V shed 1 base, J shed 8 bases, and the junction held 11 bases outside the gene matches. CDR3 sequence (DNA): TGCAGTGCTAGAGTCCCACAGGGGATCAGGGATGAGCAGTTCTTC. Amino acids: CSARVPQGIRDEQFF.

This clonotype occurred many times. The rearrangement uses TRBV20-1 and TRBJ1-2; D is possibly TRBD1 (5 bases). CDR3 size: 12 residues. The germline gives CDR1 DFQATT, CDR2 SNEGSKA (reference sequence). V dropped 6 bases and J dropped 2 bases, with 10 bases sitting between them. The CDR3: CSAGTENYGYTF. DNA for the CDR3: TGCAGTGCCGGGACTGAGAACTATGGCTACACCTTC.

V is TRBV6-5 and J is TRBJ2-5, with no clear D. The CDR3 totals 13 residues. Germline assignment: CDR1 MNHEY and CDR2 SVGAGI. V dropped 1 base and J dropped 2 bases, with 5 bases sitting between them. The CDR3 bases are TGTGCCAGCAGTTACTTGGGGCAAGAGACCCAGTACTTC. Encoded protein: CASSYLGQETQYF.

At least ten counts were recorded for this clonotype. The chain joins TRBV20-1 to TRBJ2-3; tentatively, D is TRBD1 (6 bases). The CDR3 runs 17 residues. V was trimmed by 1 base and J by 2 bases, leaving 19 bases between them. CDR1 is DFQATT, CDR2 SNEGSKA, per germline (reference sequence). This CDR3 is CSARARFWDKLTDTQYF. In nucleotides, the CDR3 is TGCAGTGCTAGAGCACGGTTTTGGGACAAGCTCACAGATACGCAGTATTTT.

This clonotype appeared a few times. The chain carries TRBV19 and TRBJ2-5; tentatively, D is TRBD1 or TRBD2 (5 bases each). This CDR3 has 14 amino acids. From germline, CDR1 is LNHDA and CDR2 SQIVND (reference sequence). Trimming took off 6 bases at V and 0 bases at J, with 11 bases between the two ends. The CDR3 nucleotides are TGTGCCAGTAGCAGGGACGGAAACCAAGAGACCCAGTACTTC. This encodes CASSRDGNQETQYF.

This clonotype showed up many times. The chain joins TRBV5-1 to TRBJ1-5, with D tentatively TRBD1 (5 bases). Germline CDR1 is SGHRS and CDR2 is YFSETQ. This CDR3 is 15 amino acids long. The V end was cut by 0 bases, the J end by 1 base, with 8 bases between. CDR3 amino acids: CASSLDGASNQPQHF. The CDR3 coding sequence is TGCGCCAGCAGCTTGGATGGGGCAAGCAATCAGCCCCAGCATTTT. The entire variable domain, with the rest obtained from reference TRBV5-1 and TRBJ1-5, is as follows: KAGVTQTPRYLIKTRGQQVTLSCSPISGHRSVSWYQQTPGQGLQFLFEYFSETQRNKGNFPGRFSGRQFSNSRSEMNVSTLELGDSALYLCASSLDGASNQPQHFGDGTRLSIL.

V is TRBV24-1 and J is TRBJ2-2; D is tentatively TRBD1 or TRBD2 (5 bases each). The germline gives CDR1 KGHDR, CDR2 SFDVKD. The V end lost 5 bases, the J end lost 1 base, and 7 bases lay between the germline ends. This CDR3 contains 14 residues. CDR3 sequence: CATSGGWNTGELFF. CDR3 DNA: TGTGCCACCAGTGGGGGGTGGAACACCGGGGAGCTGTTTTTT.

The chain couples TRBV2 to TRBJ1-1; TRBD1 might be the D (5 bases). Germline loops: CDR1 SNHLY, CDR2 FYNNEI. The V gene lost 3 bases and the J gene lost 5 bases, with 10 bases spanning the gap. The CDR3 is made up of 13 amino acids. The CDR3 spells CASSEAGGTEAFF. The CDR3 bases are TGTGCCAGCAGTGAGGCGGGGGGGACTGAAGCTTTCTTT.

This clonotype was observed at least ten times. This chain uses TRBV24-1 with TRBJ2-2, with 7 positions matching TRBD1. Germline CDR1 is KGHDR and CDR2 is SFDVKD. Trimming removed 3 bases from V and 4 bases from J; junction bases left unmatched: 4. The CDR3 sequence is 15 residues long. The CDR3 protein is CATSDATGITGELFF. In DNA, the CDR3 is TGTGCCACCAGTGATGCGACAGGGATCACCGGGGAGCTGTTTTTT.

At least ten counts were recorded for this clonotype. This chain uses TRBV7-9 with TRBJ2-2, with TRBD1 matching 7 bases. Germline V gives CDR1 SEHNR, CDR2 FQNEAQ (reference sequence). V lost 2 bases to trimming and J lost 8 bases; unmatched junction nucleotides: 8. The CDR3 loop spans 15 amino acids. CDR3 sequence: CASSLNDRASGELFF. The CDR3 region has the DNA TGTGCCAGCAGCTTAAACGACAGGGCATCTGGGGAGCTGTTTTTT.

This clonotype occurred many times. For the CDR3, the DNA is TGTGCCAGCAGCGTTCCTGACGGTGGTGGGTTCAGGGAGCAGTTCTTC. As protein: CASSVPDGGGFREQFF. The chain joins TRBV11-2 to TRBJ2-1; unclear D gene. V lost 5 bases to trimming and J lost 10 bases, with 24 bases between them. The CDR3 length is 16 residues. Germline assignment: CDR1 SGHAT and CDR2 FQNNGV.

This clonotype was picked up many times. The gene calls are TRBV18 and TRBJ1-3, with TRBD1 matching 8 bases. The CDR3 consists of 16 residues. CDR1 KGHSH and CDR2 LQKENI come from the germline V gene. V was clipped by 2 bases and J by 0 bases; unmatched bases: 3. The CDR3 region is CASSPWTGSSGNTIYF. The DNA of the CDR3 is TGTGCCAGCTCACCATGGACAGGGAGCTCTGGAAACACCATATATTTT.

This clonotype was counted many times. V gene TRBV3-1 combines with J gene TRBJ1-1, with D uncertain. CDR1 LGHDT and CDR2 YNNKEL come from the germline V gene (reference sequence). Trimming shortened V by 5 bases and J by 6 bases, and 16 bases separated the two germline ends. The CDR3 spans 14 residues. This CDR3 reads CASSSRRGNSEAFF. The CDR3 nucleotides are TGTGCCAGCAGCTCGCGGCGGGGAAACTCTGAAGCTTTCTTT.

The sample holds many counts of this clonotype. The rearrangement uses TRBV9 and TRBJ1-2; the match to TRBD1 covers 7 bases. This CDR3 comprises 16 residues. Germline V gives CDR1 SGDLS, CDR2 YYNGEE. The ends lost 0 bases at V and 6 bases at J; junction bases unmatched: 11. The CDR3 loop is CASSVARQGGPNGYTF. The CDR3 region has the DNA TGTGCCAGCAGCGTAGCTCGACAGGGAGGGCCTAATGGCTACACCTTC.

A word on this clonotype: With only one base between it and a far larger clone, this is likely a read error. The chain has TRBV7-2 and TRBJ2-7; D gene uncertain. The CDR3 covers 15 residues. CDR1 SGHTA and CDR2 FQGNSA come from the germline V gene. The V and J ends lost 8 bases and 0 bases respectively, with 17 bases between them. The CDR3 sequence: CASGLEALDSYEQYF. The CDR3 coding sequence is TGTGCCAGCGGCCTAGAAGCCTTGGACTCCTACGAGCAGTACTTC.

This clonotype was seen ten or more times. V gene TRBV5-1 combines with J gene TRBJ2-7, with D possibly matching TRBD1 (5 bases). Germline CDR1 is SGHRS and CDR2 is YFSETQ. The CDR3 runs to 14 residues. Trimming shortened V by 1 base and J by 2 bases, and 10 bases separated the two germline ends. The CDR3 sequence is CASSLNLGAYEQYF. CDR3 DNA: TGCGCCAGCAGCTTGAATCTAGGGGCCTACGAGCAGTACTTC.

This clonotype was seen at least ten times. This chain uses TRBV12-3 or TRBV12-4 with TRBJ1-2; D gene unclear. The CDR3 extends over 14 amino acids. V was trimmed by 6 bases and J by 3 bases, leaving 14 bases between them. The CDR3 sequence: CASSIDGGDYGYTF. CDR3 sequence (DNA): TGTGCCAGCAGCATCGACGGTGGGGACTATGGCTACACCTTC.

Many counts were recorded for this clonotype. V usage is TRBV20-1 and J usage is TRBJ1-5, with D hard to call. The V gene lost 5 bases and the J gene lost 0 bases, with 14 bases spanning the gap. CDR1 DFQATT and CDR2 SNEGSKA come from the germline V gene (reference sequence). There are 15 residues in the CDR3. The CDR3 here is CSALDLIDSNQPQHF. DNA for the CDR3: TGCAGTGCTCTGGACCTAATTGATAGCAATCAGCCCCAGCATTTT.

The table lists this clonotype with many counts. This chain uses TRBV3-1 with TRBJ1-2; TRBD1 agrees at 10 bases. This CDR3 region has 16 residues. CDR1 is LGHDT, CDR2 YNNKEL, per germline (reference sequence). V shed 6 bases, J shed 4 bases, and the junction held 11 bases outside the gene matches. CDR3 residues: CASRGTGAAHGYGYTF. The CDR3 DNA follows: TGTGCCAGCAGAGGGACAGGGGCCGCCCACGGCTATGGCTACACCTTC.

Ten or more counts support this clonotype. V is TRBV6-2 or TRBV6-3 and J is TRBJ2-7; TRBD1 matches at 9 bases. CDR1 and CDR2 (germline): MNHEY, SVGEGT. V lost 4 bases to trimming and J lost 3 bases; unmatched junction nucleotides: 4. The CDR3 has 14 residues. The CDR3 sequence is CASSLWGQGYEQYF. The CDR3 DNA is TGTGCCAGCAGTTTGTGGGGACAGGGCTACGAGCAGTACTTC.